This T cell receptor (beta chain) derives from a study of CD8 T cells in ankylosing spondylitis. About this clonotype: Its target is unknown.

TCRdb itself ran the 5' RACE reads through MiXCR, one entry per CDR3 protein. The sample consists of around 39,000 distinct CDR3 sequences, 13% of them appearing once. Study-level findings and limits: Some of the motif variants had earlier been found in reactive arthritis patients' fluid and blood.

The sequenced sample was synovial fluid, either unsorted or a sorted T cell fraction (not recorded which). This TCR was sampled from a male donor with ankylosing spondylitis.

The CDR3 DNA sequence: TGCAGTGCTAGTATGGCGGACAGGGTATATGCCTACAATGAGCAGTTCTTC. Protein: CSASMADRVYAYNEQFF. The chain carries TRBV20-1 and TRBJ2-1, with TRBD1 matching 8 bases. CDR3 length: 17 residues. V dropped 3 bases and J dropped 2; count of bases not matched to a gene: 12. Germline CDR1 reads DFQATT; CDR2 reads SNEGSKA (reference sequence).